The clone carrying this T cell receptor (beta chain) has ten or more counts. Its antigen remains unidentified. Amplifying from RNA transcripts, the study obtained TCR beta CDR3 regions. The library came from an HTBI-primed first-round RT-PCR and a second-round multiplex PCR. Using its own MiXCR run on the multiplex PCR reads, TCRdb lists one record per CDR3 protein. This table holds around 40,000 distinct CDR3 sequences, 40% to 65% found once. The CDR3 loop spans 15 amino acids. Per germline, CDR1 SGHRS and CDR2 YFSETQ. V lost 0 bases, J lost 2 bases, and 12 bases lay in between. The entry originates in a study of Graves' ophthalmopathy and Graves' hyperthyroidism. Study observations and caveats: Blood was where most expanded thyroid clonotypes above 0.001 frequency also turned up.

This receptor was obtained from an adult man with Graves' ophthalmopathy. The chain joins TRBV5-1 to TRBJ2-7; D not resolved. Sequencing was performed on peripheral blood. DNA of the CDR3: TGCGCCAGCAGCTTGGTAGTTTCCCGGACCTACGAGCAGTACTTC. This codes for CASSLVVSRTYEQYF. Looking up the rest from reference TRBV5-1 and TRBJ2-7 gives the full variable domain: KAGVTQTPRYLIKTRGQQVTLSCSPISGHRSVSWYQQTPGQGLQFLFEYFSETQRNKGNFPGRFSGRQFSNSRSEMNVSTLELGDSALYLCASSLVVSRTYEQYFGPGTRLTVT.